This entry describes one T cell receptor (beta chain). The entry originates in a study of T cells after somatic rescue of genetic block. CDR3 length: 16 amino acids. From germline, CDR1 is MNHNS and CDR2 SASEGT. V trimming: 1 base; J trimming: 5 bases; junction bases outside the gene matches: 7. Some clones are missing from TCRdb's copy, which holds only in-frame ones; the method was immunoSEQ multiplex PCR. The data hold roughly 11,000 clones, with about two thirds observed a single time. Sequencing used peripheral blood mononuclear cells (PBMCs). This sequence originates from a boy younger than 18. This chain connects TRBV6-1 to TRBJ1-2; TRBD1 agrees at 10 bases. DNA for the CDR3: TGTGCCAGCAGTGAAGTGGGACAGGGGTCAGGGTATGGCTACACCTTC. It encodes CASSEVGQGSGYGYTF.